This T cell receptor (beta chain) is drawn from a study of blood T cell repertoires in COVID-19 (dated by TCRdb to about 2020). Study-level background: Collaborator samples came from the United States, Italy and Spain and covered acute and convalescent phases of COVID-19. Where available, HLA class I and class II types were obtained from metadata supplied by the sample provider rather than from assay-based typing. The repertoires were released in a freely available public database intended as a resource for research on the immune response to SARS-CoV-2. Subjects who had been exposed to COVID-19, were actively infected with it, or had recovered from it provided the deeply sampled blood TCRbeta repertoires that made up the dataset. The samples were drawn from the first 160 participants of the ongoing ImmuneRACE study and from 1,254 subjects provided by 6 global collaborators. The material from the prospective study consisted of cDNA or gDNA derived from T cells, B-cell-depleted T cells, or PBMCs. Sample metadata almost always included a de-identified subject ID, COVID-19 status, age in years and sex.

The CDR3, cysteine through phenylalanine, is 17 amino acids long. The read is trimmed to its CDR3 DNA, 51 bases read in frame from base 1. Trimming accounts for 1 base at V and 3 bases at J, while the number of junction bases matched to no gene is 9. CDR1 and CDR2 (MGHRA, YSYEKL) derive from the germline V gene. Regarding this clone: Its cognate antigen has yet to be identified. No base-level quality is on record; no much larger clone is a single base apart.

The immunoSEQ Assay, a bias-controlled multiplex PCR, was used to amplify TCRbeta CDR3 regions from genomic DNA. The paper's processing steps were these. The number of nucleated cells in each sample was estimated by amplification of reference gene primers within the assay. To quantify the absolute abundance of each unique TCRbeta CDR3 rearrangement, sequence reads were collapsed and filtered. For each sample, productive Simpson clonality was calculated as the square root of Simpson's diversity index over productive rearrangements. TCRdb provides this immuneACCESS table in a form limited to in-frame rearrangements. Some clones are lacking; in checked studies, under half of them reflect an unresolved V gene, and why the rest are absent is not known. That table supplies the V and J calls and clone size; D and trimming were determined from the DNA. The sample includes a few hundred thousand clones, with approximately 91% observed a single time. Approximately 1.3% of the sample comes from the top ten.

Study-wide conclusions, independent of this receptor: How much clinical and demographic metadata was included differed by source and by participant, and the metadata was provided uncurated.

Enrolling through a virtual design, the prospective study's participants ranged in age from roughly 18 to 100 years and lived across roughly 23 United States geographic areas. In the prospective study, cohorts were assigned on the basis of participant-reported clinical history obtained from a screening survey and a study questionnaire. In the prospective study, mobile phlebotomists collected whole blood, serum and a nasopharyngeal or oropharyngeal swab from each participant. Over a 2-month period, participants in the prospective study had the option of providing additional blood draws and questionnaires. Before DNA extraction, blood samples from the prospective study were shipped at room temperature or frozen.

The rearrangement combines TRBV4-1 with TRBJ1-5; 7 bases in between match TRBD1. Sample: PBMCs or T cells enriched from blood (not recorded which). This clonotype was obtained from a human donor in a cohort exposed to, infected with or recovered from COVID-19 (not recorded which). The donor label of this sample is uncertain. The bases read TGCGCCAGCAGCCAAGGTGGCAGGGGGAGACTCAATCAGCCCCAGCATTTT. Its amino acids are CASSQGGRGRLNQPQHF.